The 23 T cell receptor beta chains reported below all come from one sample, sequenced in a study of cytomegalovirus exposure and HLA in healthy donors. Primers for the PCR totalled 60 Vbeta and 13 Jbeta. The assay was immunoSEQ multiplex PCR, and TCRdb's table has in-frame clones only and misses some. This table holds about 120,000 clones, approximately 80% found once. Sequencing was carried out using PBMCs. These receptors all stem from a young woman in good health and CMV-seronegative.

The V gene is TRBV5-1, the J gene TRBJ1-2, with TRBD1 matching over 7 bases. The CDR3 extends over 15 amino acids. J lost 0 bases, V lost 5 bases, and 7 bases had no gene match. The germline CDR1 and CDR2 sequences are SGHRS and YFSETQ. The CDR3 region is CASRMETGTNYGYTF. The DNA of the CDR3 is TGCGCCAGCAGGATGGAGACAGGGACTAACTATGGCTACACCTTC.

The chain employs TRBV4-1 and TRBJ2-3, with 14 bases that match TRBD2. The CDR3 is 18 residues long. The germline V gene encodes CDR1 MGHRA and CDR2 YSYEKL. After removal of 4 bases from V and 6 bases from J, the junction contained 12 bases not matched to a gene. The CDR3, as DNA: TGCGCCAGCAGCCCAACATCGGGACTAGCGGGAGTGTGGGATACGCAGTATTTT. Its protein product is CASSPTSGLAGVWDTQYF.

The chain employs TRBV5-1 and TRBJ2-5; 7 positions match TRBD1. Germline lookup yields CDR1 SGHRS and CDR2 YFSETQ. V was clipped by 2 bases and J by 5 bases; unmatched bases: 6. The CDR3 runs to 14 residues. The CDR3 sequence: CASSLRQGLETQYF. The CDR3 nucleotides are TGCGCCAGCAGCTTACGACAGGGCCTGGAGACCCAGTACTTC.

The V call is TRBV19, the J call TRBJ1-5; maybe TRBD1 (5 bases). V was pared by 5 bases and J by 3 bases, with 14 bases between. Germline lookup yields CDR1 LNHDA and CDR2 SQIVND (reference sequence). The CDR3 has 15 amino acids. CDR3 protein: CASSDVGGFNQPQHF. DNA of the CDR3: TGTGCCAGTAGTGACGTTGGGGGGTTCAATCAGCCCCAGCATTTT. Variable domain in full (rest from reference TRBV19 and TRBJ1-5): DGGITQSPKYLFRKEGQNVTLSCEQNLNHDAMYWYRQDPGQGLRLIYYSQIVNDFQKGDIAEGYSVSREKKESFPLTVTSAQKNPTAFYLCASSDVGGFNQPQHFGDGTRLSIL.

In its sample, this clone was seen once. The chain joins TRBV5-6 to TRBJ1-2; 7 bases are shared with TRBD1. The CDR3 is made up of 19 amino acids. Germline-derived CDR1 and CDR2 are SGHDT and YYEEEE. V shed 0 bases, J shed 0 bases, and the junction held 14 bases outside the gene matches. The CDR3 sequence is CASSLVGVARGEPNYGYTF. The CDR3 nucleotides are TGTGCCAGCAGCTTGGTCGGTGTTGCCAGGGGGGAACCTAACTATGGCTACACCTTC.

This clone was detected a few times. The rearrangement joins TRBV5-1 to TRBJ2-3; D is unclear. V was clipped by 0 bases and J by 1 base, with 6 bases between them. The CDR3 covers 14 residues. The germline V gene encodes CDR1 SGHRS and CDR2 YFSETQ. The CDR3 here is CASSLAGCTDTQYF. CDR3 nucleotide sequence: TGCGCCAGCAGCTTGGCCGGGTGCACAGATACGCAGTATTTT.

The J gene is TRBJ1-2, the V gene TRBV5-5; TRBD1 matches 7 bases. V dropped 4 bases and J dropped 6; count of bases not matched to a gene: 15. Looked up from germline, CDR1 is SGHKS and CDR2 is YYEKEE (reference sequence). The CDR3 runs 16 residues. CDR3 sequence: CASSRSTGYKENGYTF. CDR3 coding DNA: TGTGCCAGCAGCCGATCGACAGGGTATAAGGAGAATGGCTACACCTTC.

The rearrangement joins TRBV27 to TRBJ1-5; D perhaps matches TRBD1 (6 bases). This CDR3 contains 16 residues. The germline V and J ends were trimmed by 6 bases and 4 bases, with 19 bases remaining between them. The germline V gene has CDR1 MNHEY and CDR2 SMNVEV (reference sequence). The CDR3 region is CASRTRDIGGNQPQHF. The CDR3 DNA is TGTGCCAGCAGAACCCGGGACATAGGGGGTAATCAGCCCCAGCATTTT.

The chain is built from TRBV6-1 and TRBJ1-3; D is uncertain. V lost 3 bases and J lost 0, with 18 bases in between. The CDR3 length is 18 residues. CDR1 is MNHNS, CDR2 SASEGT, per germline. The CDR3 loop is CASSDWAAKKSSGNTIYF. The CDR3 DNA follows: TGTGCCAGCAGTGATTGGGCAGCTAAAAAATCCTCTGGAAACACCATATATTTT.

The chain combines TRBV10-2 with TRBJ1-2, with 8 bases that match TRBD1. Germline assignment: CDR1 WSHSY and CDR2 SAAADI. The CDR3 is 14 amino acids. With V trimmed by 0 bases and J by 4 bases, 1 base remained unmatched. The CDR3 is CASSESGTGYGYTF. The CDR3, as DNA: TGCGCCAGCAGTGAGTCCGGGACAGGCTATGGCTACACCTTC.

The V call is TRBV30, the J call TRBJ1-2, with no clear D. V lost 1 base to trimming and J lost 8 bases, with 11 bases between them. The CDR3 has 12 amino acids. In germline, CDR1 is GTSNPN, CDR2 SVGIG (reference sequence). CDR3 sequence: CAWSAPGKGYTF. CDR3 sequence (DNA): TGTGCCTGGAGTGCTCCAGGTAAAGGCTACACCTTC.

V gene TRBV5-1 combines with J gene TRBJ2-1; 10 bases agree with TRBD2. The CDR3 length is 16 residues. The V and J ends lost 1 base and 6 bases, in that order; junction bases with no gene match: 7. The germline V gene has CDR1 SGHRS and CDR2 YFSETQ. The CDR3 sequence: CASSLSLAGESNEQFF. Written as DNA, the CDR3 is TGCGCCAGCAGCTTGTCCCTAGCGGGAGAAAGCAATGAGCAGTTCTTC.

The V gene is TRBV6-4, the J gene TRBJ2-2; TRBD1 matches 10 bases. The CDR3 spans 15 residues. The V and J ends lost 5 bases and 3 bases, in that order; junction bases with no gene match: 3. Germline CDR1 MRHNA, CDR2 SNTAGT. The CDR3 region is CASSPGTGDTGELFF. DNA for the CDR3: TGTGCCAGCAGTCCGGGGACAGGGGACACCGGGGAGCTGTTTTTT.

For the CDR3, the DNA is TGTGCCAGCTCACCACCGCGGGCCTCTGGGGCCAACGTCCTGACTTTC. It codes for CASSPPRASGANVLTF. V and J are TRBV18 and TRBJ2-6; a weak D match, TRBD2 (5 bases). From germline, CDR1 is KGHSH and CDR2 LQKENI. The V gene lost 0 bases and the J gene lost 0 bases, with 6 bases spanning the gap. The CDR3 contains 16 residues. Full variable domain (rest looked up from reference TRBV18 and TRBJ2-6): NAGVMQNPRHLVRRRGQEARLRCSPMKGHSHVYWYRQLPEEGLKFMVYLQKENIIDESGMPKERFSAEFPKEGPSILRIQQVVRGDSAAYFCASSPPRASGANVLTFGAGSRLTVL.

This clone was counted a single time. The chain couples TRBV19 to TRBJ1-1; D unresolved. The CDR3 contains 12 residues. Germline-derived CDR1 and CDR2 are LNHDA and SQIVND (reference sequence). The V end was cut by 8 bases, the J end by 10 bases, with 17 bases between. The CDR3 sequence is CASSRDGVGAFF. CDR3 bases: TGTGCCAGTTCTCGGGATGGAGTAGGAGCTTTCTTT.

The chain carries TRBV7-8 and TRBJ2-1; the match to TRBD2 covers 11 bases. Germline-derived CDR1 and CDR2 are SGHVS and FQNEAQ. V was clipped by 4 bases and J by 0 bases; unmatched bases: 5. The CDR3 runs 17 residues. CDR3 amino acids: CASSSLAGGTSYNEQFF. The CDR3 DNA is TGTGCCAGCAGCTCCTTAGCGGGGGGGACCTCCTACAATGAGCAGTTCTTC.

CDR3 nucleotide sequence: TGTGCCAGTATGAGGGGGCAGGCTTCGAATAACTATGGCTACACCTTC. As protein: CASMRGQASNNYGYTF. The rearrangement joins TRBV19 to TRBJ1-2, with 7 bases matching TRBD1. The CDR3 is 16 amino acids. The germline V gene has CDR1 LNHDA and CDR2 SQIVND (reference sequence). V lost 7 bases and J lost 1; bases outside the gene matches: 12.

This clone showed up just once. V usage is TRBV27 and J usage is TRBJ1-1, with D perhaps matching TRBD1 (5 bases). CDR3 length: 14 residues. Germline assignment: CDR1 MNHEY and CDR2 SMNVEV (reference sequence). V lost 2 bases, J lost 6 bases, and 13 bases lay in between. CDR3 residues: CASSLNGGFAEAFF. The CDR3 DNA reads as TGTGCCAGCAGTTTAAACGGGGGGTTCGCTGAAGCTTTCTTT.

V is TRBV27 and J is TRBJ1-2, with TRBD1 matching over 8 bases. Trimming cost V 7 bases and J 4 bases; bases outside gene matches: 5. Germline V CDR1 and CDR2: MNHEY, SMNVEV (reference sequence). This CDR3 has 13 amino acids. The CDR3 reads CASIGQGAYGYTF. CDR3 nucleotide sequence: TGTGCCAGCATCGGTCAGGGGGCCTATGGCTACACCTTC.

The chain has TRBV11-2 and TRBJ2-3, with D possibly TRBD2 on 5 matching bases. Deletions cut 0 bases from V and 8 bases from J, with 9 bases between. CDR1 is SGHAT and CDR2 is FQNNGV in the germline V gene. The CDR3 totals 13 residues. The CDR3 here is CASSLDRTVTQYF. CDR3 DNA: TGTGCCAGCAGCTTAGATCGGACTGTTACGCAGTATTTT. Variable domain in full (rest from reference TRBV11-2 and TRBJ2-3): EAGVAQSPRYKIIEKRQSVAFWCNPISGHATLYWYQQILGQGPKLLIQFQNNGVVDDSQLPKDRFSAERLKGVDSTLKIQPAKLEDSAVYLCASSLDRTVTQYFGPGTRLTVL.

CDR3 sequence: CASSLREDYEQYF. DNA of the CDR3: TGCGCCAGCAGCTTACGGGAGGACTACGAGCAGTACTTC. The chain recombines TRBV5-1 with TRBJ2-7; 7 bases are shared with TRBD2. Looked up from germline, CDR1 is SGHRS and CDR2 is YFSETQ. The CDR3 is made up of 13 amino acids. The ends lost 2 bases at V and 3 bases at J; junction bases unmatched: 2.

Comment on this clone: A read error may produce the germline difference seen at one junction end. The gene calls are TRBV7-6 and TRBJ2-6; maybe TRBD1 (5 bases). This CDR3 region has 13 residues. Germline V lookup: CDR1 SGHVS, CDR2 FNYEAQ. CDR3 in amino acids: CASSLSGANGLTF. CDR3 bases: TGTGCCAGCAGCTTATCTGGGGCCAACGGCCTGACTTTC.

The genes are TRBV7-9 and TRBJ2-1, with unresolved D. V lost 3 bases, J lost 5 bases, and 11 bases lay in between. Per the germline V gene, CDR1 is SEHNR and CDR2 is FQNEAQ (reference sequence). This CDR3 is built from 14 residues. The CDR3 sequence: CASSLSVMNNEQFF. The CDR3 DNA reads as TGTGCCAGCAGCTTGTCAGTGATGAACAATGAGCAGTTCTTC.